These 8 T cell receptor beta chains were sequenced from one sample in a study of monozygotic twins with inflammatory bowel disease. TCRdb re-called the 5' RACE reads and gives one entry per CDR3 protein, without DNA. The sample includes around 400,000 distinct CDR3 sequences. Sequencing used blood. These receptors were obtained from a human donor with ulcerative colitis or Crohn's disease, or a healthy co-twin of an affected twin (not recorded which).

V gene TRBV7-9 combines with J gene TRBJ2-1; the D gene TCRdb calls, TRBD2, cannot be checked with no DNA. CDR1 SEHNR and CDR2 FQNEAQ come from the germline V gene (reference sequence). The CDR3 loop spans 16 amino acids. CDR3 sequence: CASSWRELSSYNEQFF.

This CDR3 is CASRRQGADEAFF. J is TRBJ1-1 and V is TRBV5-6; lacking DNA, the TRBD1 call made by TCRdb goes unchecked. CDR1 and CDR2 from the germline V gene are SGHDT and YYEEEE. The CDR3 has 13 amino acids.

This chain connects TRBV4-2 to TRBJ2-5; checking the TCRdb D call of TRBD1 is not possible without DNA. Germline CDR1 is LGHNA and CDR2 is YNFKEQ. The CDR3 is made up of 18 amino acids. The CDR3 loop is CASSPLIGGAEFGETQYF.

CDR3 sequence reads: CASSEGLAGETQYF. The chain employs TRBV18 and TRBJ2-5; without DNA, the TCRdb call of TRBD2 cannot be checked. Germline V CDR1 and CDR2: KGHSH, LQKENI. The CDR3 contains 14 residues.

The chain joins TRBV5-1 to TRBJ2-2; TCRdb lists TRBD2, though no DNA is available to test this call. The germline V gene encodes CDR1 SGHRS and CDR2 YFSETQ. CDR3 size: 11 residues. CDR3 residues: CASRPTGGLFF.

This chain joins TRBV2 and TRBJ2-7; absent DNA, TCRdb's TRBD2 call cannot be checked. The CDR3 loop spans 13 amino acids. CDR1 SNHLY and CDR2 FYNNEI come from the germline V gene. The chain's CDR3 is CASSDGPQYEQYF.

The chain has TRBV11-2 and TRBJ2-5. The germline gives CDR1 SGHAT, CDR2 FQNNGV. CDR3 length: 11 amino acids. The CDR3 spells CASSLWETQYF.

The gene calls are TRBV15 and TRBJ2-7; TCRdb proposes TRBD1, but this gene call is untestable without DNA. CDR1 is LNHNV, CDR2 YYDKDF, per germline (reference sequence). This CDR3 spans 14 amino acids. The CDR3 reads CATSNPGQGYEQYF.